This TCR beta chain comes out of a study of a mutant IDH1 vaccine in newly diagnosed glioma listed by TCRdb under 2021. About the full investigation: Of the approximately 30 treated patients, approximately 62% were male and about 40% were female, and a mean age of around 40 years was recorded. Prior to enrollment, patients had been given standard therapy consisting of radiotherapy alone, temozolomide alone, or radiochemotherapy with temozolomide, with the combination given to most patients. Peripheral blood samples were drawn at six visits, namely V03 (baseline), V05, V07, V10, V12 and V13. Longitudinal TCRB deep sequencing was performed for some 25 treated patients wherever samples were available for exploratory analyses.

What the study reported, not specific to this receptor: Selection of PBMC samples for TCRB deep sequencing was based on availability. Changes in the top peripheral T cell clonotypes picked up by TCRB sequencing did not appear to be linked to pseudoprogression. Immune responses induced by the vaccine were seen in around 93% of patients across multiple MHC alleles. It was noted by the authors that analyses of patient blood samples could not be reproduced owing to sample limitations.

To prepare the library, the immunoSEQ multiplex PCR assay was applied. Rearranged TCR beta chain sequences were amplified with the hsTCRB Kit following the manufacturer's protocol. TCRB libraries were sequenced on an Illumina MiSeq. In the original analysis: The kit vendor's proprietary platform handled demultiplexing, trimming and gene mapping. TCRdb took over this immuneACCESS table, retaining in-frame rearrangements with V and J assigned. Such tables are incomplete; in checked studies, under half of the missing clones stem from an unresolved V gene, and the remainder is unexplained. The V and J calls and clone size are taken from that table; D and trimming were inferred from the DNA. The table for this sample lists about 88,000 clones; 82% of them were counted only once. The ten largest clones add up to about 5.3% of the sample. The time point label of this sample denotes: baseline, week 1 (first vaccination visit). This sample's treatment or condition label indicates: pre-vaccination baseline after standard-of-care therapy. Newly diagnosed WHO grade 3 or 4 IDH1-mutant astrocytomas showing loss of nuclear ATRX were present in the donors. The samples were drawn from NOA16, a multicentre, single-arm, open-label phase I trial in Germany that tested a mutant IDH1 peptide vaccine in humans for the first time. For immunogenicity testing, the blood drawn at visit V03 was used as the baseline sample. The DNeasy Blood and Tissue Kit was used to extract genomic DNA from EDTA blood for TCRB sequencing.

Spanning cysteine to phenylalanine, the CDR3 consists of 12 amino acids. Only the CDR3 part of the read is kept: 36 bases, read in frame from the first base. The CDR1 and CDR2 encoded by the germline V gene (reference sequence) are MNHNY and SVGAGI. The V and J ends are trimmed by 8 bases and 6 bases, leaving 11 bases between them. As to this clone: This clone's antigen is unknown. Base qualities were left out, and no much larger clone turns up one base away.

This clonotype originated in a man aged 35 to 55 with glioma. Some clones in this sample may be carry-over from other donors' samples. This material consisted of PBMCs, taken from a glioma patient treated with radiotherapy, temozolomide or both. The chain is assembled from TRBV6-6 and TRBJ2-1, with a weak D call of TRBD2 (7 bases match). The nucleotide sequence is TGTGCCAGCCGGGGGGACACCAATGAGCAGTTCTTC. This is translated as CASRGDTNEQFF.